The present TCR beta chain was sequenced within a study of shared clonotypes between healthy human individuals. Profiled with immunoSEQ multiplex PCR; TCRdb holds only in-frame clones, not every one. The repertoire has around 1.4 million clones, around 98.5% of them found once; the top ten carry over 0.3%. On this clone: Its specificity is unknown.

Germline V gene sequence: CDR1 SGDLS, CDR2 YYNGEE. V was shortened by 2 bases and J by 6 bases, with 12 bases between the two germline ends. This CDR3 region has 13 residues. Overall study findings and caveats: Clonotypes shared by all four sorted-subset donors had higher generation probabilities than non-shared clonotypes.

The source material was naive CD4+ T cells sorted from blood. The subset is: CD45RA+ positively selected. V gene TRBV9 combines with J gene TRBJ2-7; D is unresolved. The TCR was taken from a man aged 25 to 45 in good health. CDR3 region: CASSVIAHGEQYF. CDR3 bases: TGTGCCAGCAGCGTTATTGCGCACGGCGAGCAGTACTTC.